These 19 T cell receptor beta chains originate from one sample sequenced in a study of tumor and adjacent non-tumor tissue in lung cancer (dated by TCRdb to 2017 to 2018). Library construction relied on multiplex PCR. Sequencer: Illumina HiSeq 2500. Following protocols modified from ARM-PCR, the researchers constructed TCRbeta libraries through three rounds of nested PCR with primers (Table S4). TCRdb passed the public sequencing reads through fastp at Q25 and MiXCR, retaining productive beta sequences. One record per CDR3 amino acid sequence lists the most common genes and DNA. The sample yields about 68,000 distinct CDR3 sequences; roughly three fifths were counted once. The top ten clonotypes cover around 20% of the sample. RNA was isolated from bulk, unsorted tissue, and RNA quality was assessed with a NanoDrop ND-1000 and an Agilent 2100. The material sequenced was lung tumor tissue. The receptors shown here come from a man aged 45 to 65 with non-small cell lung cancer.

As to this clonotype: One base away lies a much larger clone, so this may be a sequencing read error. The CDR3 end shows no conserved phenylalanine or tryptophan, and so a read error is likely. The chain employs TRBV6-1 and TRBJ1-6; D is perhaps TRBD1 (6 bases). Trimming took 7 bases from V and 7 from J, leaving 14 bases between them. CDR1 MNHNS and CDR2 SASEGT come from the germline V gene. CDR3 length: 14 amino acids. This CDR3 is CASTWKGENSPLHL. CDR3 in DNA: TGTGCCAGCACCTGGAAGGGGGAGAATTCACCCCTCCACCTT.

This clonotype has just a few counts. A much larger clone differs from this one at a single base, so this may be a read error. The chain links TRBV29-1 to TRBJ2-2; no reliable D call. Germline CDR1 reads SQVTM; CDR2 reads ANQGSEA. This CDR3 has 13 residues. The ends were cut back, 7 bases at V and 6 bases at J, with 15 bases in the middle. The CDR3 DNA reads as TGCAGCGCCACTACCTTAGCCGCCGGGGAGCTGTTTTTT. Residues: CSATTLAAGELFF.

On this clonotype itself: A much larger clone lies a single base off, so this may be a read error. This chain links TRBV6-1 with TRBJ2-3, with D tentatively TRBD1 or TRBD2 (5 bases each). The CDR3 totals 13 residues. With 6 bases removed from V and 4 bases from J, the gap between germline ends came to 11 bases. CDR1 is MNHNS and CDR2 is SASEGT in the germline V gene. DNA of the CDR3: TGTGCCAGCAGAAGCCAGGGAGCAGATACGCAGTATTTT. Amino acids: CASRSQGADTQYF.

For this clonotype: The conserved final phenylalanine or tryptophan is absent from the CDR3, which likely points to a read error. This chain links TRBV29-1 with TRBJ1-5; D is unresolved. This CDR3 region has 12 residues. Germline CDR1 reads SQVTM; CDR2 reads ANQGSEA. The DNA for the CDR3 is TGCAGCGTTAAGTCCGGGAATCAGACCCAGCATTTA. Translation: CSVKSGNQTQHL.

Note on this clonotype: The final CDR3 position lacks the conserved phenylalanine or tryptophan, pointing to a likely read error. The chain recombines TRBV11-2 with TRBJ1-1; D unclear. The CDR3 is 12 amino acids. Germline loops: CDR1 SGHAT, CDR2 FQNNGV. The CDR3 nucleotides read TGTGCCAACAGCTCGGATAGGGCTGAAGCTTTCTCT. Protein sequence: CANSSDRAEAFS.

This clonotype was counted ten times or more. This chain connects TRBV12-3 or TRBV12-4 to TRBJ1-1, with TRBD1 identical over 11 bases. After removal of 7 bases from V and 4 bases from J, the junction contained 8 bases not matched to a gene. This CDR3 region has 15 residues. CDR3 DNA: TGTGCCAGCACCCATAGGGGGACAGGGGGCACTGAAGCTTTCTTT. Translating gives CASTHRGTGGTEAFF.

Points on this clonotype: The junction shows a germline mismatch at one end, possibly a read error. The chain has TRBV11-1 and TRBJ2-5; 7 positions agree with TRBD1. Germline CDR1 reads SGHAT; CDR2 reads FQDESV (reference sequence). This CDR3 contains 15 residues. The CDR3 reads CASSSGVGGTETQYF. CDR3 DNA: TGCGCCAGCAGCTCAGGGGTAGGGGGCACGGAAACCCAGTACTTC. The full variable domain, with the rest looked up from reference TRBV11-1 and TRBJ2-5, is EAEVAQSPRYKITEKSQAVAFWCDPISGHATLYWYRQILGQGPELLVQFQDESVVDDSQLPKDRFSAERLKGVDSTLKIQPAELGDSAMYLCASSSGVGGTETQYFGPGTRLLVL.

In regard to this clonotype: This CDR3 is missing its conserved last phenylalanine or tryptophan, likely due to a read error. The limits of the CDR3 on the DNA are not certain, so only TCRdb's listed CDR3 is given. Here the CDR3 reads CASSLVDRVVLTYERYL. The chain is built from TRBV11-2 and TRBJ2-7; the table's D call, TRBD1, has no DNA check behind it. In germline, CDR1 is SGHAT, CDR2 FQNNGV. The CDR3 region is 17 residues in length, termini included.

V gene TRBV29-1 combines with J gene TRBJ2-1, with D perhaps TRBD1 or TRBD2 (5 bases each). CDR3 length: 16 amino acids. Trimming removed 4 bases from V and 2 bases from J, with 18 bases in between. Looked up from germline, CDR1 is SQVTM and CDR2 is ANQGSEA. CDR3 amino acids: CSVVVGDPRPYNEQFF. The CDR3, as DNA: TGCAGCGTTGTAGTCGGGGACCCACGGCCCTACAATGAGCAGTTCTTC.

In DNA form, the CDR3 reads TGTGCCAGCAGCCGGACAGGGGGCGCGCGCAATCAGCCCCAGCATTTT. This encodes CASSRTGGARNQPQHF. The V gene is TRBV7-9, the J gene TRBJ1-5; 11 positions match TRBD1. CDR3 length equals 16 residues. Losses at the gene ends were 5 bases for V and 2 bases for J; bases not matched to a gene: 5. Per germline, CDR1 SEHNR and CDR2 FQNEAQ (reference sequence).

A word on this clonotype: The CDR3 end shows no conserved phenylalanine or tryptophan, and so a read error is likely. The CDR3, as DNA: TGCGCCGGCAGCCAACCCCCCTTAGGGACAGGCTACGAGCAGTACTTA. It translates to CAGSQPPLGTGYEQYL. V gene TRBV4-1 combines with J gene TRBJ2-7; 8 bases are a match to TRBD1. Per the germline V gene, CDR1 is MGHRA and CDR2 is YSYEKL. The CDR3 is 16 amino acids.

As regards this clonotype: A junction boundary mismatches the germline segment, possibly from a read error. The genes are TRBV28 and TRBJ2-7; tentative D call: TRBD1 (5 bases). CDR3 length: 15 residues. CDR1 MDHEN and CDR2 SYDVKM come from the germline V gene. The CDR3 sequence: CTSSLGSGSRYEQYF. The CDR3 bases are TGTACCAGCAGTTTAGGGTCAGGGTCTCGTTACGAGCAGTACTTC.

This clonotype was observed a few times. The CDR3 reads CASSLRASGGTDTQYF. CDR3 nucleotide sequence: TGTGCCAGCAGCCTACGGGCTAGCGGGGGCACAGATACGCAGTATTTT. The chain carries TRBV7-9 and TRBJ2-3; 9 positions agree with TRBD2. The length of the CDR3 is 16 residues. Per germline, CDR1 SEHNR and CDR2 FQNEAQ (reference sequence). With 5 bases clipped from V and 1 base from J, the junction kept 7 bases outside the gene matches.

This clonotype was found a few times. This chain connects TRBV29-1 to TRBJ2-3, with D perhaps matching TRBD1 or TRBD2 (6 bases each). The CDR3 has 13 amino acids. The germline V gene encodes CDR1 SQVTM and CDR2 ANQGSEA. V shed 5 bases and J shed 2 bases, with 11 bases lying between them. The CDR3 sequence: CSVWGASTDTQYF. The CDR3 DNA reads TGCAGCGTTTGGGGGGCTTCCACAGATACGCAGTATTTT.

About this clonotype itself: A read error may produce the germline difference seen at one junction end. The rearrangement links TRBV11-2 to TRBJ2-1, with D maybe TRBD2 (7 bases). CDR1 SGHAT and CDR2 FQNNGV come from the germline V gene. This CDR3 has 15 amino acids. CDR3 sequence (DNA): TGCGTCAGCAGCCCTTCTGGCGGGGGCGGTTATGAGCAGTCCTTC. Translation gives CVSSPSGGGGYEQSF.

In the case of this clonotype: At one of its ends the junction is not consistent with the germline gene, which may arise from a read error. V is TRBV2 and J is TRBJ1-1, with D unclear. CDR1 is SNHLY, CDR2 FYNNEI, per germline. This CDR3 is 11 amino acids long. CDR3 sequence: CASTEAPEAFF. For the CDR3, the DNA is TGTGCCAGCACTGAAGCTCCCGAAGCTTTCTTT.

CDR3 nucleotides: TGCGCCAGCAGCCAAGATAGTAGCGGGGAGGCCTTGGGGCAGTACTTC. Residues: CASSQDSSGEALGQYF. The rearrangement joins TRBV4-1 to TRBJ2-7; 8 nucleotides align to TRBD2. CDR1 and CDR2 (germline): MGHRA, YSYEKL. The J segment lost 9 bases and the V segment lost 0 bases, leaving 13 bases of the junction unmatched. CDR3 length: 16 residues.

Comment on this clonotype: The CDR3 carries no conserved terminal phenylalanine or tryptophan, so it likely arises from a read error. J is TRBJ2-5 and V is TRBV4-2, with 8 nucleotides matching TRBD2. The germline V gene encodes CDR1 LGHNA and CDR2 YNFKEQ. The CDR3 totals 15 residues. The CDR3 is CASSRSTSEQETQYS. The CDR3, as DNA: TGTGCCAGCAGCCGGTCGACTAGCGAGCAAGAGACTCAGTACTCC.

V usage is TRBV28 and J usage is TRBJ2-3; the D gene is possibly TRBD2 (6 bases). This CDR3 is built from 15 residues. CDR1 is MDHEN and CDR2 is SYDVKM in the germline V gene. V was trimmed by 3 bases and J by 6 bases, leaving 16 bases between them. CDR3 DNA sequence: TGTGCCAGCAGTTTGGGGCGGGGCGAAAGGGATACGCAGTATTTT. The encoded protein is CASSLGRGERDTQYF.